This T cell receptor (beta chain) was documented in a study of identical twins. This clonotype was recorded a few times. The antigen is undetermined. The V end lost 4 bases, the J end lost 2 bases, and 17 bases lay between the germline ends. This CDR3 spans 17 amino acids. The V gene's germline CDR1 is SGHAT and CDR2 FQNNGV. Study observations and caveats: The study based its conclusions on cross-sectional statistical analysis and did not follow the same donors. Out-of-frame alpha sequences that twins shared showed excess low generation probability.

After template switching added a universal primer site, the resulting cDNA carried unique molecular identifiers. TCRdb recomputed calls from the 5' RACE reads with MiXCR, one row per CDR3 protein. The table shows about 920,000 distinct CDR3 sequences, with more than 9% occurring only once. These data were also filed under a second study, of yellow fever vaccine responses in identical twins.

The chain combines TRBV11-2 with TRBJ2-2, with a weak D call TRBD1 (5 bases). Sequencing was carried out using PBMCs. This clonotype was obtained from a woman aged 18-35 years in good health. The CDR3 reads CASSSYSSQGNTGELFF. The CDR3 DNA sequence: TGTGCCAGCAGCTCCTACTCGTCCCAGGGTAACACCGGGGAGCTGTTTTTT.